This section outlines one T cell receptor (beta chain) sequence together with its context. Antigen: not known. The data are from a study of T cell responses to AZD1222 COVID-19 vaccine. Produced via immunoSEQ multiplex PCR; TCRdb's table is partial and in-frame only. In the table there are roughly 100,000 clones, roughly 89% of which are singletons. General observations from the study: Donors were largely white British and mainly female; clonal diversity was possibly underestimated. Reportedly, nearly half of unique spike TCRs recognized epitopes outside B.1.351/B.1.1.7 mutations. Seropositivity was recorded at baseline in only a handful of AZD1222 recipients.

The germline gives CDR1 SNHLY, CDR2 FYNNEI. The CDR3 is 14 residues long. V lost 5 bases, J lost 5 bases, and 3 bases stayed unmatched. Sequencing was performed on peripheral blood, taken on day 0 of AZD1222 vaccination. The clonotype comes from an adult in good health. The V gene is TRBV2, the J gene TRBJ1-4; 9 bases line up with TRBD1. The CDR3 sequence: CASSRDRENEKLFF. The CDR3 DNA sequence: TGTGCCAGCAGTCGGGACAGGGAGAATGAAAAACTGTTTTTT.